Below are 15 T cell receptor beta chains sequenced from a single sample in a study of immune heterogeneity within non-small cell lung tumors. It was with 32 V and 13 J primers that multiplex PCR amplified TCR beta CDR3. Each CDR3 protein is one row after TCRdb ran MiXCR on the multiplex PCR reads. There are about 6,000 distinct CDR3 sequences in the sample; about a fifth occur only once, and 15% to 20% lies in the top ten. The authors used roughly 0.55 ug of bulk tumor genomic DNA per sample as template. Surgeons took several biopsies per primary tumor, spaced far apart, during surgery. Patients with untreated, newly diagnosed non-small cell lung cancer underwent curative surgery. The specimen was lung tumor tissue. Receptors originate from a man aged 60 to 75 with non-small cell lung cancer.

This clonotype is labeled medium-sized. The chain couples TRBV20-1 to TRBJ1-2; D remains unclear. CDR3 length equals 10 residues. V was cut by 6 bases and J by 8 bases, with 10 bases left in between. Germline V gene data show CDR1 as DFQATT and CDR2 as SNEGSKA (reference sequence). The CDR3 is CSAAIRGYTF. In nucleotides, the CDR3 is TGCAGTGCCGCAATTAGGGGCTACACCTTC.

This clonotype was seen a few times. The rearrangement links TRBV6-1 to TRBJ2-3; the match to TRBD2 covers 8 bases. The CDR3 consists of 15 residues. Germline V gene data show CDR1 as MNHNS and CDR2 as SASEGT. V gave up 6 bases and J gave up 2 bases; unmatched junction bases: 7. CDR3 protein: CASSVTSVDTDTQYF. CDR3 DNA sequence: TGTGCCAGCAGCGTGACTAGCGTGGACACAGATACGCAGTATTTT.

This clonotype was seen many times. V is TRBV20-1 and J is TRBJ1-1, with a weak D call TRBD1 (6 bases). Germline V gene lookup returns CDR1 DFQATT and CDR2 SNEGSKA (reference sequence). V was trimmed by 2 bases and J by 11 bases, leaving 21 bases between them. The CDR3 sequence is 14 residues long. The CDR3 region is CSARLGQTFSPAFF. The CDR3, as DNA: TGCAGTGCTAGACTTGGACAGACCTTTTCACCGGCTTTCTTT.

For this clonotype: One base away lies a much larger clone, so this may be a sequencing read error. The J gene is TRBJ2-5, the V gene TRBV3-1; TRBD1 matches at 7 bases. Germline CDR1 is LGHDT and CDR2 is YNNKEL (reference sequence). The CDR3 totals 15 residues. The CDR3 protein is CASIQWTGGEETQYF. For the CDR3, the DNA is TGTGCCAGCATCCAATGGACAGGTGGAGAAGAGACCCAGTACTTC.

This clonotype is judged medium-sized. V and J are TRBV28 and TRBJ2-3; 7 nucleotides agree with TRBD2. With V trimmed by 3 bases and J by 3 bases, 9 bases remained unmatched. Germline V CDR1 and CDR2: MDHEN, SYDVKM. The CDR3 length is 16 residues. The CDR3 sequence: CASSFWVTSATDTQYF. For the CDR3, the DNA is TGTGCCAGCAGTTTTTGGGTAACTAGCGCAACAGATACGCAGTATTTT.

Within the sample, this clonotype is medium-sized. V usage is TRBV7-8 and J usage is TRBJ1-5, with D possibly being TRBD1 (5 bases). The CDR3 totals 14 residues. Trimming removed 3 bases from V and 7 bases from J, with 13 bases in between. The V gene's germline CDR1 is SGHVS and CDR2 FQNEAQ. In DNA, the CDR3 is TGTGCCAGCAGCTTTCGGAGCCGGGGGCAGCCCCAGCATTTT. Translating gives CASSFRSRGQPQHF.

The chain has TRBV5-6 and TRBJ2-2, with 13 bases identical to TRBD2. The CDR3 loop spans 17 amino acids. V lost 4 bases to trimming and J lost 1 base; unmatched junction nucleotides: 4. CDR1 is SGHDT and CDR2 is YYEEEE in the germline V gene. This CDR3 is CASSPGLAGWNTGELFF. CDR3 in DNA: TGTGCCAGCAGCCCGGGACTAGCGGGATGGAACACCGGGGAGCTGTTTTTT.

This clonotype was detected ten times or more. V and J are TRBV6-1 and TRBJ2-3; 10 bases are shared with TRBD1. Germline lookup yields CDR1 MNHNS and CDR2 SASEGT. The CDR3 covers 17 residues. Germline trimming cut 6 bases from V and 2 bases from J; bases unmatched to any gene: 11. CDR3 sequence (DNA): TGTGCCAGCAGCCCCGGGACAGGGGTGGGTCACACAGATACGCAGTATTTT. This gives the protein CASSPGTGVGHTDTQYF.

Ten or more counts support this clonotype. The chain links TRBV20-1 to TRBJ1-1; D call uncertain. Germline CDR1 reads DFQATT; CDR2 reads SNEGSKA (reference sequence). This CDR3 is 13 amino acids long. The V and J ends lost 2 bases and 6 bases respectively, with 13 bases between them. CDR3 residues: CSARSSGSAEAFF. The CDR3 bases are TGCAGTGCTAGATCCAGTGGAAGTGCTGAAGCTTTCTTT.

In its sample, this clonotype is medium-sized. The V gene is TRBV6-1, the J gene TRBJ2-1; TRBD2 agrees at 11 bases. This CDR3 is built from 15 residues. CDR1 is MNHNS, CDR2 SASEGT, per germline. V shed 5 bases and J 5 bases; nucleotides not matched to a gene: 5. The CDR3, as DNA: TGTGCCAGCAGTCCACTACTAGCGGGGGACAATGAGCAGTTCTTC. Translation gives CASSPLLAGDNEQFF.

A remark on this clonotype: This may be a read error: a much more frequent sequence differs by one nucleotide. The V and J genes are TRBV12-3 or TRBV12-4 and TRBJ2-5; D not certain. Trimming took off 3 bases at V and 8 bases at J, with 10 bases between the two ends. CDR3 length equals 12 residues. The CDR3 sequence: CASSFGYDTQYF. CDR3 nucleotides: TGTGCCAGCAGTTTCGGCTACGATACCCAGTACTTC.

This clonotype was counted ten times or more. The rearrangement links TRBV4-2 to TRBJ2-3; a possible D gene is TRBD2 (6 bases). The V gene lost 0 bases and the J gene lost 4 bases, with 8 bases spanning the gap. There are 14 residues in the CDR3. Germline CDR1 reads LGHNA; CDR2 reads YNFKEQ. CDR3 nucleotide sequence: TGTGCCAGCAGCCAAGATCGGGGGTCAGATACGCAGTATTTT. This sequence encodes CASSQDRGSDTQYF.

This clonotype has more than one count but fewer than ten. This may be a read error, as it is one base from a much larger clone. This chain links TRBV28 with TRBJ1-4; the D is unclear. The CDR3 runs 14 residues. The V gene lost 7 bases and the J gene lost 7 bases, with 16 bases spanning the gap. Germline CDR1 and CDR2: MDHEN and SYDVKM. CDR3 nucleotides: TGTGCCAGCACTTTCGGTTCGGAGCCTGAAAAACTGTTTTTT. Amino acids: CASTFGSEPEKLFF. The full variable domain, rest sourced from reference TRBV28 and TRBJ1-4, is DVKVTQSSRYLVKRTGEKVFLECVQDMDHENMFWYRQDPGLGLRLIYFSYDVKMKEKGDIPEGYSVSREKKERFSLILESASTNQTSMYLCASTFGSEPEKLFFGSGTQLSVL.

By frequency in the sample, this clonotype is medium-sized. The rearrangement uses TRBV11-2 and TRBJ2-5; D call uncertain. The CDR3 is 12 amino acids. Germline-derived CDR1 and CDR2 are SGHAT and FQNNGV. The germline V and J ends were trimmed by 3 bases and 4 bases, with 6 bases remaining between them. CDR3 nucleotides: TGTGCCAGCAGCTTGGGGATAGAGACCCAGTACTTC. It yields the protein CASSLGIETQYF.

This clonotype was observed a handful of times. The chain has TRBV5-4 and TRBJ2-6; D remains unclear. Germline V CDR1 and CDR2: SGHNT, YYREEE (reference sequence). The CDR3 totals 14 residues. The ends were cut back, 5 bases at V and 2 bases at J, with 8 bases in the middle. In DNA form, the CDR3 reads TGTGCCAGCAGGTATGGGGCTGGGGCCAACGTCCTGACTTTC. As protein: CASRYGAGANVLTF.